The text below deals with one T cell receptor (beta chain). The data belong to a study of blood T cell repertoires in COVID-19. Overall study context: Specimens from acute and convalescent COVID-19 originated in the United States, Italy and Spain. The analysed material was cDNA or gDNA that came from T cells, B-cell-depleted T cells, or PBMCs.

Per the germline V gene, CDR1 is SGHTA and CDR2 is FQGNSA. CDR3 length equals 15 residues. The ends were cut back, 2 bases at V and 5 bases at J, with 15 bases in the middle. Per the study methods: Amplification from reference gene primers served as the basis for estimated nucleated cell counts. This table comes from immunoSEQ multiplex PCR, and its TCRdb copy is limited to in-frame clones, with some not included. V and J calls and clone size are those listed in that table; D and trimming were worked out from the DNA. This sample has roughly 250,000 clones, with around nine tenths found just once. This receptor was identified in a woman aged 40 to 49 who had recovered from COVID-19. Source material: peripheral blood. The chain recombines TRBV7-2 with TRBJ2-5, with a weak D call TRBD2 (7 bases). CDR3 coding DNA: TGTGCCAGCAGCTTATGGGGGGGCAGTCTGGAGACCCAGTACTTC. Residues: CASSLWGGSLETQYF.